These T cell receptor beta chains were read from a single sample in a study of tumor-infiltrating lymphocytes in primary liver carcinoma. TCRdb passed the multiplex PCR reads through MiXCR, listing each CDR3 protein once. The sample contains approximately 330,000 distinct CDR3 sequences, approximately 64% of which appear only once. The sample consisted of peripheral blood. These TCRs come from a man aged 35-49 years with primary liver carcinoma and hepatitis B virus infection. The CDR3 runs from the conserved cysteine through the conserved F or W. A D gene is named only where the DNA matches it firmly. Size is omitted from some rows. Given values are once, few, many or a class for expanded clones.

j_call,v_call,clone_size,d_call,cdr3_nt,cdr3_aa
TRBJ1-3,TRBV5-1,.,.,TGCGCCAGCAGCTTGGTCGGGGGGCGAAATGGAAACACCATATATTTT,CASSLVGGRNGNTIYF
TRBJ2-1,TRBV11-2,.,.,TGTGCCAGCGGCTTAAGCCAGGGGACCAACAATGAGCAGTTCTTC,CASGLSQGTNNEQFF
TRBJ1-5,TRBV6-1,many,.,TGTGCCAGCAGTAAAACCGCAGGGGCCGGCAATCAGCCCCAGCATTTT,CASSKTAGAGNQPQHF
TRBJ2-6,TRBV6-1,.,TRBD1,TGTGCCAGCAGACAGGGGGCTGGGGCCAACGTCCTGACTTTC,CASRQGAGANVLTF
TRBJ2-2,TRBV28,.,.,TGTGCCAGCATCGTCGTCACCCCCGGGGAGCTGTTTTTT,CASIVVTPGELFF
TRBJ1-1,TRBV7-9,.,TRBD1,TGTGCCAGCAGCCGGACAGGGGGCGCTGAAGCTTTCTTT,CASSRTGGAEAFF
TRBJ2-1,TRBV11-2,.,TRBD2,TGTGCCAGCAGCTTAGAGCTCCTAGCGGGATGGGATGAGCAGTTCTTC,CASSLELLAGWDEQFF
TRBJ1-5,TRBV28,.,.,TGTGCCAGCAGTCGACCCGGGACGGCTTACAATCAGCCCCAGCATTTT,CASSRPGTAYNQPQHF
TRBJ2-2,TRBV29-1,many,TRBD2,TGCAGCGTTGAAAGCGGGGTGGGGACCGGGGAGCTGTTTTTT,CSVESGVGTGELFF
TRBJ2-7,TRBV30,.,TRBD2,TGTGCCTGGAGTGTACTGAGCGGGGTCGAGCAGTACTTC,CAWSVLSGVEQYF
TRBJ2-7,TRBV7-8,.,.,TGTGCCAGCAGCTTAGTGGGGCGGGGAAGAAGCTCCTACGAGCAGTACTTC,CASSLVGRGRSSYEQYF
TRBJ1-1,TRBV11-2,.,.,TGTGCCGGCAGCTTAGGGGGGGGGGCTGAAGTTTTCTTT,CAGSLGGGAEVFF
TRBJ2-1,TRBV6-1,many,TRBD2,TGTGCCAGCAGGCCCGGGACTAGCGGGGACAATGAGCAGTTCTTC,CASRPGTSGDNEQFF
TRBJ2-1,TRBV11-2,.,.,TGTGCCAGCAGCTTAGTCGGGGGGTGTAGGGGGAATGATCAGTTCTTC,CASSLVGGCRGNDQFF